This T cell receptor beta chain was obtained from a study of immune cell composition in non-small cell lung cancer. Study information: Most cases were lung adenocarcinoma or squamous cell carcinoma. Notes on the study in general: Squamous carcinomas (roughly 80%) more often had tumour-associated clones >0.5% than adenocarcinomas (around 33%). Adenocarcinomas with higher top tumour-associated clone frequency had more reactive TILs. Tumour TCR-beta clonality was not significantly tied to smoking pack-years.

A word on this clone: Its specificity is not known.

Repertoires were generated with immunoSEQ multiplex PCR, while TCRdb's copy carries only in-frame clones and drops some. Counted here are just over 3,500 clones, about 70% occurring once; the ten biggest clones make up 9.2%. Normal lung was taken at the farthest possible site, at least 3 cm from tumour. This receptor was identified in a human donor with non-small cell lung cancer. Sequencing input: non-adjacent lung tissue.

The CDR3 is CASSSPRIAYEQYF. In nucleotides, the CDR3 is TGTGCCAGCAGTTCGCCGAGGATCGCCTACGAGCAGTACTTC. The V call is TRBV28, the J call TRBJ2-7; D is uncertain. The germline V gene encodes CDR1 MDHEN and CDR2 SYDVKM. This CDR3 contains 14 residues. The V end lost 4 bases, the J end lost 2 bases, and 12 bases lay between the germline ends.